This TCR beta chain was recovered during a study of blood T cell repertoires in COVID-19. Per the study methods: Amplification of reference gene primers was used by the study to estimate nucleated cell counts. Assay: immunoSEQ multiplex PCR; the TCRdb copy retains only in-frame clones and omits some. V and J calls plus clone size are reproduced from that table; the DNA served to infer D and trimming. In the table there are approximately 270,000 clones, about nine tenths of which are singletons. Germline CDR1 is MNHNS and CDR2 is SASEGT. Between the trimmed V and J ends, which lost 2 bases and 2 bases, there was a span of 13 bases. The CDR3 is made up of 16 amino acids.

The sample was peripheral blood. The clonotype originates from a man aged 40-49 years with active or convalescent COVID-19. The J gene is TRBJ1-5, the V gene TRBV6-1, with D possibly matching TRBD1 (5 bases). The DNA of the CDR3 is TGTGCCAGCAGTGAATTAGGGGAAACCGGCAATCAGCCCCAGCATTTT. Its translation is CASSELGETGNQPQHF.